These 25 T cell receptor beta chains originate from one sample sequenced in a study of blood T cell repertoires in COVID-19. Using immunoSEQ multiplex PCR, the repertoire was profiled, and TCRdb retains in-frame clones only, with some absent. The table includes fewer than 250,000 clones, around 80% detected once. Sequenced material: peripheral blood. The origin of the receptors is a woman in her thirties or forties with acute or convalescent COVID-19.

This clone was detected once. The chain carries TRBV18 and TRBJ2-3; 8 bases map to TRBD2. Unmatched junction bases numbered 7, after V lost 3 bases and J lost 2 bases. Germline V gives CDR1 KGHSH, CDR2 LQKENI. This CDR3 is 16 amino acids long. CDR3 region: CASSPGAGAITDTQYF. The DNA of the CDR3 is TGTGCCAGCTCACCGGGAGCGGGGGCTATCACAGATACGCAGTATTTT.

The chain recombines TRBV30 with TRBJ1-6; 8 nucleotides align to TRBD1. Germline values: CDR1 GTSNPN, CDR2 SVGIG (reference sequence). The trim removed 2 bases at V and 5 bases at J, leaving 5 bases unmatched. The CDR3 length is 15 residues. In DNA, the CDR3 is TGTGCCTGGAGTTACCTGGACAGGGATAATTCACCCCTCCACTTT. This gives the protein CAWSYLDRDNSPLHF.

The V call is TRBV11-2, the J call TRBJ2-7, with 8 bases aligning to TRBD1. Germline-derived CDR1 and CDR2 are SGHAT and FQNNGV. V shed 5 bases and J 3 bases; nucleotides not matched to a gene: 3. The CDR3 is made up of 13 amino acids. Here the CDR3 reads CASSRTGNYEQYF. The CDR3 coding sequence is TGTGCCAGCAGCCGGACAGGGAACTACGAGCAGTACTTC.

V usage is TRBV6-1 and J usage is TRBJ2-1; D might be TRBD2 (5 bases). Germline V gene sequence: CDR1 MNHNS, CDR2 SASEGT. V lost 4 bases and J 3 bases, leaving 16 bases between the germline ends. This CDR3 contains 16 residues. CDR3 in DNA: TGTGCCAGCAGTGGTGAGGGAATCGGCCGCTACAATGAGCAGTTCTTC. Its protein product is CASSGEGIGRYNEQFF.

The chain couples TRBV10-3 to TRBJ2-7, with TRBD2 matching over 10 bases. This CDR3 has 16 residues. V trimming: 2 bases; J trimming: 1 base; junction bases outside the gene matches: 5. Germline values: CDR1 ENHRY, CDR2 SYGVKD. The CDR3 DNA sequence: TGTGCCATCAGTGAGCCCGGACTAGCGGATTCCTACGAGCAGTACTTC. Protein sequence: CAISEPGLADSYEQYF.

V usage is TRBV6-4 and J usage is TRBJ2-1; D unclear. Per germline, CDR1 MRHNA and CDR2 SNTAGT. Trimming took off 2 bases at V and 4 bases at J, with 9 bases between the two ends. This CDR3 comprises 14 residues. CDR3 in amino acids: CASSDGGFYNEQFF. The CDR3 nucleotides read TGTGCCAGCAGTGACGGCGGATTTTACAATGAGCAGTTCTTC.

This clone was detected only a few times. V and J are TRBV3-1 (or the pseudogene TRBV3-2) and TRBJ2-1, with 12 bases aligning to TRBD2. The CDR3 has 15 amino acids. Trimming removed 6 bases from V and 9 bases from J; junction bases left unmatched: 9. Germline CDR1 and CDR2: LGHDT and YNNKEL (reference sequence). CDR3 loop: CASSWRLAGDGEQFF. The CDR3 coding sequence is TGTGCCAGCAGTTGGCGACTAGCGGGAGATGGTGAGCAGTTCTTC.

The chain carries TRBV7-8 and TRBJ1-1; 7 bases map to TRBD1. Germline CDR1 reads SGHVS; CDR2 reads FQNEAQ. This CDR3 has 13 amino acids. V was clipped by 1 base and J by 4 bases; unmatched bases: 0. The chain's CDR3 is CASSLGQGTEAFF. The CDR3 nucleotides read TGTGCCAGCAGCTTAGGACAGGGCACTGAAGCTTTCTTT.

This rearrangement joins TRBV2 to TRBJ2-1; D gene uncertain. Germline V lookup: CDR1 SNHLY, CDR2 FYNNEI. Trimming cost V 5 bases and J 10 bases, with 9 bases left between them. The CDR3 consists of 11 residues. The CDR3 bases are TGTGCCAGCAGTCGGTTGTACGAGCAGTTCTTC. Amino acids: CASSRLYEQFF.

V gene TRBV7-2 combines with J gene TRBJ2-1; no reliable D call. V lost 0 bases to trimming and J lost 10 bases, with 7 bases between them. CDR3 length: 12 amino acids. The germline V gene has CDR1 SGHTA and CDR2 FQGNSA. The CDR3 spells CASSLARLEQFF. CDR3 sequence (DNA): TGTGCCAGCAGCTTAGCTCGACTGGAGCAGTTCTTC.

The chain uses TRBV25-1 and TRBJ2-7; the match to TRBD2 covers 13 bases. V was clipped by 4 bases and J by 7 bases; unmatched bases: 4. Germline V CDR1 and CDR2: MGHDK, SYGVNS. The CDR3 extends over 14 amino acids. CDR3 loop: CASSGRLAGGEQYF. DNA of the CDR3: TGTGCCAGCAGTGGACGACTAGCGGGAGGTGAGCAGTACTTC.

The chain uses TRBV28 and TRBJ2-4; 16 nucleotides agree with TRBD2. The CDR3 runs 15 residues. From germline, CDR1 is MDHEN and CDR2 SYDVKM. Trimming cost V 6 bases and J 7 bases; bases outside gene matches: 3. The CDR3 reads CASRGTSGRANIQYF. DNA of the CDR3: TGTGCCAGCAGAGGGACTAGCGGGAGGGCGAACATTCAGTACTTC.

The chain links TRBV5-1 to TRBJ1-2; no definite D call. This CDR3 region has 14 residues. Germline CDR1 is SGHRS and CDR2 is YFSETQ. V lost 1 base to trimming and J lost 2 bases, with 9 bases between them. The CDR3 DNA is TGCGCCAGCAGCTTGAGTCCCGGGAACTATGGCTACACCTTC. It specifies CASSLSPGNYGYTF.

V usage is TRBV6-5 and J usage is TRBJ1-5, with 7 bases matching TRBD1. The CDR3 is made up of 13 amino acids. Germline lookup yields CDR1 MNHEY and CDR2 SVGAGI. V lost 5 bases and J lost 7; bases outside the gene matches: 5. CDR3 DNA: TGTGCCAGCAGTCCAAAGGGGGCCCAGCCCCAGCATTTT. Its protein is CASSPKGAQPQHF.

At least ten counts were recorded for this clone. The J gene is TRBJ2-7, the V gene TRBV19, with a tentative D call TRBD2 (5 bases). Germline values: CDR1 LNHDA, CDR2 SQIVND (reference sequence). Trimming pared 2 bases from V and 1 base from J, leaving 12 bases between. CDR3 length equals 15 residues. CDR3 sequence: CASSISFGESYEQYF. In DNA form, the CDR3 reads TGTGCCAGTAGTATATCTTTCGGGGAGTCCTACGAGCAGTACTTC.

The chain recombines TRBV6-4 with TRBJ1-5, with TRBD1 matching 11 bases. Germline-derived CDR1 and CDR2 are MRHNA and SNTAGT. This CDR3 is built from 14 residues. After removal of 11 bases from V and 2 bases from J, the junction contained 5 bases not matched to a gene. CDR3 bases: TGTGCCGGATGGACAGGGGGCGGCAATCAGCCCCAGCATTTT. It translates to CAGWTGGGNQPQHF.

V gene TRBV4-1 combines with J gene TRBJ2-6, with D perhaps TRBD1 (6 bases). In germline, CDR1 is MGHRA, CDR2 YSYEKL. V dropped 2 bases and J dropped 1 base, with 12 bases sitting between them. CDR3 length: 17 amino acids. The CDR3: CASSQSSTGSGANVLTF. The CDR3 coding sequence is TGCGCCAGCAGCCAATCTAGTACAGGGTCTGGGGCCAACGTCCTGACTTTC.

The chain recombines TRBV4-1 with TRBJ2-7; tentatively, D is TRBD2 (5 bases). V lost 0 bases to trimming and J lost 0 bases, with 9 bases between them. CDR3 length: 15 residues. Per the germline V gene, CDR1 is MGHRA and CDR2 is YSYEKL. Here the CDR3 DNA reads TGCGCCAGCAGCCAAGAACGGGATTACTCCTACGAGCAGTACTTC. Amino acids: CASSQERDYSYEQYF.

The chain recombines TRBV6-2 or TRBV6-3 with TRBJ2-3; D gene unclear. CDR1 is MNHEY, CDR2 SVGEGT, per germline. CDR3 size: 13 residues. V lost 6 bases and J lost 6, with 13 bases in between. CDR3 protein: CASSHPLFDTQYF. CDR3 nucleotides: TGTGCCAGCAGCCACCCACTTTTCGATACGCAGTATTTT.

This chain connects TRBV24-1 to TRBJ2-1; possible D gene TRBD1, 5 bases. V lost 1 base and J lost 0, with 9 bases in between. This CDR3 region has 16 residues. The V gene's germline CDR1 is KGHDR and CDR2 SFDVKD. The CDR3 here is CATSDFRESSYNEQFF. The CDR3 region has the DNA TGTGCCACCAGTGATTTCAGGGAAAGCTCCTACAATGAGCAGTTCTTC.

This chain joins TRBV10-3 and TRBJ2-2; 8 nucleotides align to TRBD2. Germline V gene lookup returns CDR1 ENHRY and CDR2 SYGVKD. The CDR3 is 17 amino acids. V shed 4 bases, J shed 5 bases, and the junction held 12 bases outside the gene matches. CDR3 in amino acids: CAISGLLGSGKTGELFF. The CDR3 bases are TGTGCCATCAGTGGGCTTCTAGGTAGCGGGAAGACCGGGGAGCTGTTTTTT.

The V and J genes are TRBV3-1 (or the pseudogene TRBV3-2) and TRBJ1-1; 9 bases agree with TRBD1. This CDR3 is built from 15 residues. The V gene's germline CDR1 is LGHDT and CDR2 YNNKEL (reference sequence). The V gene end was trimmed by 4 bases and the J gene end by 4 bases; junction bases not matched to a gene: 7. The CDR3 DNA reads TGTGCCAGCAGCCCCACAGGGGGCAGGGGCACTGAAGCTTTCTTT. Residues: CASSPTGGRGTEAFF.

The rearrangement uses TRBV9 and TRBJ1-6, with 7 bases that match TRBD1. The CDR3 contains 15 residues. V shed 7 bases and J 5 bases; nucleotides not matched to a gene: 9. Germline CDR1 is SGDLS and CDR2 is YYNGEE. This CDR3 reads CASAAGTVNNSPLHF. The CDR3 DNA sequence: TGTGCCAGCGCAGCCGGGACAGTGAATAATTCACCCCTCCACTTT.

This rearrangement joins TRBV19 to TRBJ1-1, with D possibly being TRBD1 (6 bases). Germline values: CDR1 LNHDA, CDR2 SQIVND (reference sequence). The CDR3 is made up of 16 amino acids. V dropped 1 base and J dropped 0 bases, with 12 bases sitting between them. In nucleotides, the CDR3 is TGTGCCAGTAGTATAGGGGGGGGCGATATGAACACTGAAGCTTTCTTT. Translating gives CASSIGGGDMNTEAFF.

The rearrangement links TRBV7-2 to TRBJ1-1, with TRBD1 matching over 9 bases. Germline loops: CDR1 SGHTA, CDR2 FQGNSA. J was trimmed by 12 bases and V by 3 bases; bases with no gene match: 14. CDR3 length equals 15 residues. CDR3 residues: CASSFGGQGGLIPFF. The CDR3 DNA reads TGTGCCAGCAGCTTTGGGGGACAGGGAGGATTGATACCTTTCTTT.